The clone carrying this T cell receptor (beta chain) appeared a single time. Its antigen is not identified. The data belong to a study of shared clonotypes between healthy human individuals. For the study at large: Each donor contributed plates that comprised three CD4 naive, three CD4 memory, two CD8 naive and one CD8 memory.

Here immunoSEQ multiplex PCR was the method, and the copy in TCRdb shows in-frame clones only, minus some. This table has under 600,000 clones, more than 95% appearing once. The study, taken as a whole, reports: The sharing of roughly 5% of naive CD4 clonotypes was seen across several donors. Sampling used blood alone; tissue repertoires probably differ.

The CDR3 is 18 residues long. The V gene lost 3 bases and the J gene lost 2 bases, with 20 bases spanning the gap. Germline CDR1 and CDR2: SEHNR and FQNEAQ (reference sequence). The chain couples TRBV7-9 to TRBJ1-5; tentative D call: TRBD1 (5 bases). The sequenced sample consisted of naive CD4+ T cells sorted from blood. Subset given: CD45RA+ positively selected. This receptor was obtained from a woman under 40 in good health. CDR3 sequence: CASSFYSRDPRGNQPQHF. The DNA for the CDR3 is TGTGCCAGCAGCTTTTACTCACGGGACCCCAGGGGCAATCAGCCCCAGCATTTT.